This T cell receptor (beta chain) is drawn from a study of blood T cell repertoires in COVID-19. Turning to the study itself: There were acute and convalescent COVID-19 samples, and they came from the United States, Italy and Spain.

Per the germline V gene, CDR1 is MNHNY and CDR2 is SVGAGI (reference sequence). Trimming took 0 bases from V and 3 from J, leaving 12 bases between them. The CDR3 runs 16 residues. Repertoires were generated with immunoSEQ multiplex PCR, while TCRdb's copy carries only in-frame clones and drops some. This table holds fewer than 600,000 clones, nearly 90% found once. V is TRBV6-6 and J is TRBJ2-1, with no clear D. This receptor was obtained from a man younger than 35 with COVID-19, enrolled during active disease. The sample taken for sequencing was peripheral blood. The CDR3: CASSYSAEQRYNEQFF. The CDR3 DNA reads TGTGCCAGCAGTTACTCTGCAGAACAACGCTACAATGAGCAGTTCTTC.